The clone carrying this T cell receptor beta chain was picked up one time. What it binds is unknown. These data come from a study of PD-1 blockade in classical Hodgkin lymphoma. The patients all showed relapse after autologous stem cell transplantation, while their brentuximab vedotin exposure varied. Assay used: immunoSEQ multiplex PCR; TCRdb lists only in-frame clones, some missing. Here the sample spans just over 50,000 clones, 73% being singletons. The CDR3 sequence is 13 residues long. The V and J ends lost 5 bases and 12 bases, in that order; junction bases with no gene match: 9. Germline V CDR1 and CDR2: ENHRY, SYGVKD. Study-level results: The study reported lower baseline TCR diversity in newly diagnosed patients than in healthy donors. Complete responders' baseline diversity resembled that of newly diagnosed patients. The causes of the repertoire differences, possibly disease activity or prior therapy, remain undefined.

The sample was peripheral blood mononuclear cells (PBMCs), taken before the second cycle of nivolumab. The gene calls are TRBV10-3 and TRBJ2-1, with 8 bases fitting TRBD1. The TCR sequence derives from a human donor with classical Hodgkin lymphoma. The CDR3, as DNA: TGTGCCATCAGTAACACTTCCGGGACAGGGCAGTTCTTC. Its protein product is CAISNTSGTGQFF.